These 26 T cell receptor beta chains came from one sample sequenced in a study of blood T cell repertoires in COVID-19. The assay was immunoSEQ multiplex PCR, and TCRdb's table has in-frame clones only and misses some. Counted here are approximately 110,000 clones, about 85% occurring once; the ten biggest clones make up under 2%. Sample: peripheral blood. These receptors were taken from a man over 45 with acute or convalescent COVID-19.

The genes are TRBV6-5 and TRBJ2-1; a possible D gene is TRBD2 (6 bases). This CDR3 region has 15 residues. Trimming removed 3 bases from V and 2 bases from J, with 11 bases in between. CDR1 and CDR2 from the germline V gene are MNHEY and SVGAGI. CDR3 DNA: TGTGCCAGCAGTTATCAGCTAGCGCCCTACAATGAGCAGTTCTTC. As protein: CASSYQLAPYNEQFF.

V and J are TRBV5-1 and TRBJ2-5; 8 nucleotides match TRBD1. The CDR3 contains 14 residues. Germline CDR1 and CDR2: SGHRS and YFSETQ. The junction had 6 bases not matched to a gene; V was cut back by 4 bases and J by 4 bases. CDR3 residues: CASSPGGSGETQYF. CDR3 nucleotides: TGCGCCAGCAGCCCAGGGGGCTCGGGAGAGACCCAGTACTTC.

The chain uses TRBV2 and TRBJ2-7; 9 bases map to TRBD2. V shed 2 bases, J shed 3 bases, and the junction held 5 bases outside the gene matches. In germline, CDR1 is SNHLY, CDR2 FYNNEI. This CDR3 contains 15 residues. For the CDR3, the DNA is TGTGCCAGCAGTGAAACGGCTAGCGGGGACTACGAGCAGTACTTC. Encoded protein: CASSETASGDYEQYF.

J is TRBJ1-5 and V is TRBV30; weak D call: TRBD1 (5 bases). Per the germline V gene, CDR1 is GTSNPN and CDR2 is SVGIG (reference sequence). V shed 2 bases and J shed 0 bases, with 8 bases lying between them. The CDR3 runs 14 residues. The CDR3 DNA sequence: TGTGCCTGGAGTTTGACAGCTAGCAATCAGCCCCAGCATTTT. As protein: CAWSLTASNQPQHF.

The CDR3 region is CASSLSSAGGSGYTF. DNA for the CDR3: TGCGCCAGCAGCTTGTCCTCAGCTGGGGGCAGTGGCTACACCTTC. The rearrangement uses TRBV5-1 and TRBJ1-2, with D perhaps TRBD1 (6 bases). The CDR3 consists of 15 residues. V dropped 1 base and J dropped 7 bases, with 17 bases sitting between them. From germline, CDR1 is SGHRS and CDR2 YFSETQ. Using reference TRBV5-1 and TRBJ1-2 for the parts outside the CDR3, the full variable domain is KAGVTQTPRYLIKTRGQQVTLSCSPISGHRSVSWYQQTPGQGLQFLFEYFSETQRNKGNFPGRFSGRQFSNSRSEMNVSTLELGDSALYLCASSLSSAGGSGYTFGSGTRLTVV.

The rearrangement joins TRBV5-1 to TRBJ1-1; D unclear. From germline, CDR1 is SGHRS and CDR2 YFSETQ. Deletions cut 4 bases from V and 1 base from J, with 14 bases between. This CDR3 has 15 residues. The CDR3 sequence is CASSNPDPGNTEAFF. Here the CDR3 DNA reads TGCGCCAGCAGCAACCCTGACCCGGGGAACACTGAAGCTTTCTTT.

V usage is TRBV15 and J usage is TRBJ1-4, with D perhaps matching TRBD1 (6 bases). The CDR3 runs 18 residues. Germline lookup yields CDR1 LNHNV and CDR2 YYDKDF (reference sequence). V dropped 3 bases and J dropped 2 bases, with 19 bases sitting between them. The CDR3, as DNA: TGTGCCACCAGCAGCCCGTTTGGGGGGGCGACGACTAATGAAAAACTGTTTTTT. It yields the protein CATSSPFGGATTNEKLFF.

The chain recombines TRBV7-2 with TRBJ1-5; 9 nucleotides line up with TRBD1. V shed 6 bases and J 1 base; nucleotides not matched to a gene: 4. The CDR3 length is 15 residues. The germline gives CDR1 SGHTA, CDR2 FQGNSA. CDR3 sequence: CASSSDRGSNQPQHF. CDR3 bases: TGTGCCAGCAGTTCGGACAGGGGAAGCAATCAGCCCCAGCATTTT.

The count of this clone is one. This chain connects TRBV14 to TRBJ1-1, with D perhaps TRBD1 (5 bases). With 0 bases removed from V and 4 bases from J, the gap between germline ends came to 9 bases. This CDR3 has 14 amino acids. Germline V lookup: CDR1 SGHDN, CDR2 FVKESK. The CDR3 DNA is TGTGCCAGCAGCCAAGATCTAAGGGGCACTGAAGCTTTCTTT. Its translation: CASSQDLRGTEAFF. Full variable domain (outside the CDR3, taken from reference TRBV14 and TRBJ1-1): EAGVTQFPSHSVIEKGQTVTLRCDPISGHDNLYWYRRVMGKEIKFLLHFVKESKQDESGMPNNRFLAERTGGTYSTLKVQPAELEDSGVYFCASSQDLRGTEAFFGQGTRLTVV.

This clone occurred a few times. Mismatch with germline at one junction end may stem from a read error. The genes are TRBV2 and TRBJ1-2; the match to TRBD1 covers 7 bases. The germline gives CDR1 SNHLY, CDR2 FYNNEI. The CDR3 is 13 amino acids. CDR3 bases: TGTGCCGACTCAATCTCCGGGACAGCCTATTCTAAATTC. Translated: CADSISGTAYSKF.

The CDR3 loop is CASSAVENTEAFF. In nucleotides, the CDR3 is TGTGCCAGCTCAGCGGTAGAGAACACTGAAGCTTTCTTT. The genes are TRBV18 and TRBJ1-1; D gene ambiguous. The V end lost 5 bases, the J end lost 1 base, and 8 bases lay between the germline ends. Germline V lookup: CDR1 KGHSH, CDR2 LQKENI. The CDR3 totals 13 residues.

This chain joins TRBV23-1 and TRBJ2-7; 9 nucleotides line up with TRBD1. TRBV23-1 is given ORF status, its function remaining uncertain. CDR3 length: 17 amino acids. Trimming removed 6 bases from V and 0 bases from J; junction bases left unmatched: 12. The CDR3 protein is CASSQVNSGQGSYEQYF. As DNA, the CDR3 is TGCGCCAGCAGCCAAGTGAATTCGGGACAGGGCTCCTACGAGCAGTACTTC.

The chain carries TRBV4-1 and TRBJ2-7, with TRBD1 identical over 9 bases. Germline CDR1 MGHRA, CDR2 YSYEKL. The ends lost 0 bases at V and 4 bases at J; junction bases unmatched: 4. The CDR3 runs 15 residues. CDR3 DNA: TGCGCCAGCAGCCAAGAGAGGACAGGGGTTTACGAGCAGTACTTC. Protein sequence: CASSQERTGVYEQYF.

The chain employs TRBV5-4 and TRBJ1-6; 7 nucleotides line up with TRBD1. Trimming took 2 bases from V and 11 from J; bases not matched to a gene: 10. This CDR3 contains 15 residues. Germline V gene sequence: CDR1 SGHNT, CDR2 YYREEE (reference sequence). Here the CDR3 DNA reads TGTGCCAGCAGCTTTGAGGGGGCGAGGGGGCCACCCCTCCACTTT. Its protein is CASSFEGARGPPLHF.

This rearrangement joins TRBV29-1 to TRBJ2-1, with 8 bases fitting TRBD2. Germline CDR1 and CDR2: SQVTM and ANQGSEA. V trimming: 6 bases; J trimming: 9 bases; junction bases outside the gene matches: 1. CDR3 length equals 10 residues. The CDR3 protein is CSVGGVEQFF. CDR3 DNA: TGCAGCGTCGGGGGGGTTGAGCAGTTCTTC.

The chain combines TRBV28 with TRBJ1-1, with D possibly TRBD1 on 5 matching bases. The CDR3 is 12 residues long. V lost 4 bases, J lost 8 bases, and 11 bases lay in between. The germline CDR1 and CDR2 sequences are MDHEN and SYDVKM. The CDR3 loop reads CASSYRRQEAFF. Here the CDR3 DNA reads TGTGCCAGCAGTTACCGACGACAGGAAGCTTTCTTT.

In this sample, this clone turned up once. The chain combines TRBV10-3 with TRBJ2-7; 7 bases are shared with TRBD2. This CDR3 is 15 amino acids long. V shed 3 bases, J shed 7 bases, and the junction held 12 bases outside the gene matches. Germline CDR1 and CDR2: ENHRY and SYGVKD. The CDR3 nucleotides read TGTGCCATCAGTGAAGGGATGGGAGGGTTCGAGGAGCAGTACGTC. Encoded protein: CAISEGMGGFEEQYV.

V gene TRBV2 combines with J gene TRBJ1-2, with D tentatively TRBD1 (5 bases). V was pared by 0 bases and J by 0 bases, with 8 bases between. The CDR3 totals 15 residues. Germline-derived CDR1 and CDR2 are SNHLY and FYNNEI. The CDR3 loop is CASSEAAGTNYGYTF. The CDR3 DNA reads as TGTGCCAGCAGTGAAGCGGCAGGGACTAACTATGGCTACACCTTC.

This clone was found a few times. The V gene is TRBV20-1, the J gene TRBJ2-1; 11 nucleotides line up with TRBD2. V lost 3 bases, J lost 5 bases, and 6 bases stayed unmatched. CDR1 and CDR2 (germline): DFQATT, SNEGSKA (reference sequence). The CDR3 runs 15 residues. The CDR3 sequence is CSASSGGVGDNEQFF. CDR3 nucleotides: TGCAGTGCTAGTAGCGGGGGGGTTGGCGACAATGAGCAGTTCTTC.

The chain recombines TRBV10-1 with TRBJ2-7; possible D gene TRBD1, 5 bases. Germline V gene lookup returns CDR1 WNHNN and CDR2 SYGVQD (reference sequence). V lost 10 bases and J lost 3, with 25 bases in between. The CDR3 runs to 16 residues. The CDR3: CANFTKVGQFNYEQYV. Here the CDR3 DNA reads TGCGCCAACTTTACCAAGGTGGGGCAATTTAACTACGAGCAGTACGTC.

The chain couples TRBV5-4 to TRBJ1-4; TRBD1 agrees at 7 bases. Germline V gene sequence: CDR1 SGHNT, CDR2 YYREEE (reference sequence). V lost 2 bases, J lost 2 bases, and 6 bases stayed unmatched. The CDR3 totals 16 residues. As DNA, the CDR3 is TGTGCCAGCAGCTTTCGACAGGGAAGGACTAATGAAAAACTGTTTTTT. It encodes CASSFRQGRTNEKLFF.

This rearrangement joins TRBV30 to TRBJ1-1; D remains ambiguous. The germline CDR1 and CDR2 sequences are GTSNPN and SVGIG (reference sequence). Deletions cut 3 bases from V and 5 bases from J, with 10 bases between. The CDR3 is 12 amino acids. This CDR3 reads CAWSPPRTEAFF. Written as DNA, the CDR3 is TGTGCCTGGAGCCCCCCCCGGACTGAAGCTTTCTTT.

The chain carries TRBV4-1 and TRBJ2-3; a possible D gene is TRBD1 (6 bases). CDR3 length: 15 residues. Per the germline V gene, CDR1 is MGHRA and CDR2 is YSYEKL. Trimming stripped 2 bases from V and 2 bases from J, with 11 bases between. In DNA form, the CDR3 reads TGCGCCAGCAGCCAATTGGGACAATACACAGATACGCAGTATTTT. Translated, it gives CASSQLGQYTDTQYF.

This chain's CDR3 is CASSLGTAGGLTDTQYF. The DNA for the CDR3 is TGTGCCAGCAGCTTGGGTACAGCGGGGGGCCTCACAGATACGCAGTATTTT. The chain couples TRBV5-8 to TRBJ2-3; 9 bases are shared with TRBD2. With V trimmed by 0 bases and J by 2 bases, 7 bases remained unmatched. Germline V lookup: CDR1 SGHTS, CDR2 YDEGEE. The length of the CDR3 is 17 residues. The full variable domain, rest sourced from reference TRBV5-8 and TRBJ2-3, is EAGVTQSPTHLIKTRGQQATLRCSPISGHTSVYWYQQALGLGLQFLLWYDEGEERNRGNFPPRFSGRQFPNYSSELNVNALELEDSALYLCASSLGTAGGLTDTQYFGPGTRLTVL.

The J gene is TRBJ2-3, the V gene TRBV2, with D possibly being TRBD2 (5 bases). The V gene's germline CDR1 is SNHLY and CDR2 FYNNEI. V dropped 7 bases and J dropped 6 bases, with 14 bases sitting between them. The CDR3 length is 13 residues. The CDR3 sequence is CASTLEGRDTQYF. In nucleotides, the CDR3 is TGTGCCAGCACCCTCGAGGGCCGGGATACGCAGTATTTT. Based on the CDR3 plus reference TRBV2 and TRBJ2-3, the full variable domain is EPEVTQTPSHQVTQMGQEVILRCVPISNHLYFYWYRQILGQKVEFLVSFYNNEISEKSEIFDDQFSVERPDGSNFTLKIRSTKLEDSAMYFCASTLEGRDTQYFGPGTRLTVL.

In regard to this clone: Additional DNA sequences in this sample encode the identical CDR3. V and J are TRBV29-1 and TRBJ1-1; D not resolved. The V end was cut by 7 bases, the J end by 2 bases, with 5 bases between. CDR3 length: 10 residues. The V gene's germline CDR1 is SQVTM and CDR2 ANQGSEA. The CDR3 reads CSAQNTEAFF. For the CDR3, the DNA is TGCAGCGCTCAAAACACTGAAGCTTTCTTT. Full variable domain (rest looked up from reference TRBV29-1 and TRBJ1-1): SAVISQKPSRDICQRGTSLTIQCQVDSQVTMMFWYRQQPGQSLTLIATANQGSEATYESGFVIDKFPISRPNLTFSTLTVSNMSPEDSSIYLCSAQNTEAFFGQGTRLTVV.